This is a list of T cell receptor beta chains from one sample in a study of cytomegalovirus exposure and HLA in healthy donors. Libraries were prepared by immunoSEQ multiplex PCR; TCRdb keeps only in-frame clonotypes and omits some of them. The sample shows roughly 130,000 clones, roughly two thirds of them seen only once. Material for sequencing was PBMCs. The receptors were sampled from a man aged 25 to 40 in good health and CMV-seropositive. The CDR3 runs from the conserved cysteine through the conserved F or W. A D gene is named only where the DNA matches it firmly. For some rows the clone size is stated as once, few or many, or as a class when expanded; others skip it.

J gene: TRBJ2-5
clone size: .
D gene: .
V gene: TRBV11-2
CDR3 protein: CASSPMGGREETQYF
CDR3 DNA: TGTGCCAGCAGCCCTATGGGGGGGCGGGAAGAGACCCAGTACTTC

J gene: TRBJ2-7
clone size: .
D gene: .
V gene: TRBV6-5
CDR3 protein: CASSFRRGPYEQYF
CDR3 DNA: TGTGCCAGCAGTTTTCGGCGGGGGCCCTACGAGCAGTACTTC

J gene: TRBJ1-1
clone size: .
D gene: TRBD1
V gene: TRBV18
CDR3 protein: CASSSDRDTEAFF
CDR3 DNA: TGTGCCAGCTCCTCCGACAGGGACACTGAAGCTTTCTTT

J gene: TRBJ2-3
clone size: few
D gene: .
V gene: TRBV5-1
CDR3 protein: CASSFGTPDTQYF
CDR3 DNA: TGCGCCAGCAGCTTCGGGACACCAGATACGCAGTATTTT

J gene: TRBJ2-7
clone size: few
D gene: .
V gene: TRBV7-9
CDR3 protein: CASRGRGMNYEQYF
CDR3 DNA: TGTGCCAGCCGGGGCAGGGGAATGAACTACGAGCAGTACTTC

J gene: TRBJ1-4
clone size: few
D gene: .
V gene: TRBV2
CDR3 protein: CASSGDGNEKLFF
CDR3 DNA: TGTGCCAGCTCGGGGGACGGAAATGAAAAACTGTTTTTT

J gene: TRBJ2-7
clone size: once
D gene: .
V gene: TRBV6-5
CDR3 protein: CASRNGQIYEQYF
CDR3 DNA: TGTGCCAGCAGGAACGGACAGATTTACGAGCAGTACTTC

J gene: TRBJ1-5
clone size: .
D gene: TRBD1
V gene: TRBV19
CDR3 protein: CASSLWTGDQPQHF
CDR3 DNA: TGTGCCAGTAGTTTGTGGACAGGGGATCAGCCCCAGCATTTT

J gene: TRBJ2-7
clone size: .
D gene: .
V gene: TRBV4-1
CDR3 protein: CASSQETDLRTYEQYF
CDR3 DNA: TGCGCCAGCAGCCAGGAGACCGACCTACGGACATACGAGCAGTACTTC

J gene: TRBJ2-7
clone size: .
D gene: TRBD2
V gene: TRBV7-9
CDR3 protein: CASSLGTGTSSSYEQYF
CDR3 DNA: TGTGCCAGCAGCTTAGGGACCGGGACTAGCAGTTCCTACGAGCAGTACTTC

J gene: TRBJ2-7
clone size: .
D gene: .
V gene: TRBV2
CDR3 protein: CASSPDSREEYF
CDR3 DNA: TGTGCCAGCAGTCCCGATTCAAGGGAGGAGTACTTC

J gene: TRBJ2-5
clone size: .
D gene: .
V gene: TRBV15
CDR3 protein: CATSRERAGGTQYF
CDR3 DNA: TGTGCCACCAGCAGAGAGAGGGCCGGGGGGACCCAGTACTTC

J gene: TRBJ1-2
clone size: few
D gene: .
V gene: TRBV19
CDR3 protein: CALFLVGGYTF
CDR3 DNA: TGTGCCCTCTTTTTGGTCGGGGGCTACACCTTC

J gene: TRBJ2-1
clone size: .
D gene: .
V gene: TRBV4-2
CDR3 protein: CASSHHWGADNEQFF
CDR3 DNA: TGTGCCAGCAGCCACCACTGGGGAGCGGACAATGAGCAGTTCTTC

J gene: TRBJ2-3
clone size: .
D gene: TRBD2
V gene: TRBV5-1
CDR3 protein: CASSLSGRWTDTQYF
CDR3 DNA: TGCGCCAGCAGCCTTAGCGGGAGATGGACAGATACGCAGTATTTT

J gene: TRBJ2-5
clone size: .
D gene: TRBD2
V gene: TRBV27
CDR3 protein: CASSLLGRGQETQYF
CDR3 DNA: TGTGCCAGCAGTTTATTAGGGAGGGGCCAAGAGACCCAGTACTTC

J gene: TRBJ2-3
clone size: .
D gene: TRBD2
V gene: TRBV7-3
CDR3 protein: CASSLGREFGTDTQYF
CDR3 DNA: TGTGCCAGCAGCTTAGGGCGGGAGTTCGGCACAGATACGCAGTATTTT

J gene: TRBJ2-2
clone size: .
D gene: .
V gene: TRBV11-3
CDR3 protein: CASSLGSWGHPKNTGELFF
CDR3 DNA: TGTGCCAGCAGCTTAGGGTCGTGGGGACACCCCAAGAACACCGGGGAGCTGTTTTTT

J gene: TRBJ2-5
clone size: few
D gene: TRBD1
V gene: TRBV29-1
CDR3 protein: CSVGPGQDQETQYF
CDR3 DNA: TGCAGCGTAGGACCGGGACAGGATCAAGAGACCCAGTACTTC

J gene: TRBJ1-5
clone size: .
D gene: .
V gene: TRBV6-6
CDR3 protein: CASSYSTTVMEPQHF
CDR3 DNA: TGTGCCAGCAGTTACTCGACAACGGTGATGGAGCCCCAGCATTTT

J gene: TRBJ2-1
clone size: .
D gene: .
V gene: TRBV4-1
CDR3 protein: CASSQAQGRWNEQFF
CDR3 DNA: TGCGCCAGCAGCCAAGCCCAGGGAAGGTGGAATGAGCAGTTCTTC

J gene: TRBJ2-7
clone size: .
D gene: TRBD1
V gene: TRBV7-2
CDR3 protein: CASSPAGTGSTYEQYF
CDR3 DNA: TGTGCCAGCAGCCCCGCTGGGACAGGGTCTACCTACGAGCAGTACTTC

J gene: TRBJ2-7
clone size: .
D gene: .
V gene: TRBV5-1
CDR3 protein: CASSVTTGTGREQYF
CDR3 DNA: TGCGCCAGCAGTGTAACCACAGGTACCGGAAGGGAGCAGTACTTC

J gene: TRBJ1-4
clone size: .
D gene: TRBD1
V gene: TRBV5-1
CDR3 protein: CASSPRTGRDEKLFF
CDR3 DNA: TGCGCCAGCAGCCCAAGGACAGGGCGGGATGAAAAACTGTTTTTT

J gene: TRBJ2-1
clone size: .
D gene: .
V gene: TRBV6-5
CDR3 protein: CASQRLLGYDEQFF
CDR3 DNA: TGTGCCAGTCAACGACTATTGGGATACGATGAGCAGTTCTTC

J gene: TRBJ2-7
clone size: few
D gene: TRBD2
V gene: TRBV29-1
CDR3 protein: CSVECPKRLADYYEQYF
CDR3 DNA: TGCAGCGTTGAATGCCCCAAAAGACTAGCGGATTACTACGAGCAGTACTTC

J gene: TRBJ2-1
clone size: once
D gene: .
V gene: TRBV10-2
CDR3 protein: CASNWGTGYNEQFF
CDR3 DNA: TGCGCCAGCAATTGGGGGACTGGTTACAATGAGCAGTTCTTC

J gene: TRBJ2-1
clone size: once
D gene: TRBD1
V gene: TRBV13
CDR3 protein: CASSLGQGAGEQFF
CDR3 DNA: TGTGCCAGCAGCTTAGGACAGGGGGCGGGTGAGCAGTTCTTC

J gene: TRBJ2-7
clone size: .
D gene: TRBD1
V gene: TRBV28
CDR3 protein: CASSLGQLLDEQYF
CDR3 DNA: TGTGCCAGCAGCTTGGGACAGTTACTGGACGAGCAGTACTTC

J gene: TRBJ2-7
clone size: .
D gene: TRBD1
V gene: TRBV2
CDR3 protein: CASSPGTGYEQYF
CDR3 DNA: TGTGCCAGCAGCCCCGGGACAGGGTACGAGCAGTACTTC

J gene: TRBJ1-1
clone size: few
D gene: .
V gene: TRBV27
CDR3 protein: CASSLSRGSQAFF
CDR3 DNA: TGTGCCAGCAGTTTATCCAGGGGCTCCCAAGCTTTCTTT

J gene: TRBJ1-2
clone size: .
D gene: TRBD1
V gene: TRBV6-6
CDR3 protein: CASSQTGVGGYTF
CDR3 DNA: TGTGCCAGCAGCCAGACAGGGGTTGGCGGCTACACCTTC

J gene: TRBJ1-1
clone size: few
D gene: TRBD1
V gene: TRBV6-5
CDR3 protein: CASRGQMNTEAFF
CDR3 DNA: TGTGCCAGCAGGGGACAGATGAACACTGAAGCTTTCTTT

J gene: TRBJ1-1
clone size: .
D gene: TRBD1
V gene: TRBV9
CDR3 protein: CASSSGTGGLTEAFF
CDR3 DNA: TGTGCCAGCAGCTCGGGGACAGGGGGGTTGACTGAAGCTTTCTTT

J gene: TRBJ2-3
clone size: .
D gene: TRBD1
V gene: TRBV28
CDR3 protein: CASPPYRGRSDTQYF
CDR3 DNA: TGTGCCAGCCCCCCTTACAGGGGGCGGTCAGATACGCAGTATTTT

J gene: TRBJ2-2
clone size: .
D gene: TRBD2
V gene: TRBV10-1
CDR3 protein: CASNTLAGGPQDTGELFF
CDR3 DNA: TGCGCCAGCAATACACTAGCGGGAGGGCCTCAGGACACCGGGGAGCTGTTTTTT

J gene: TRBJ2-3
clone size: .
D gene: TRBD2
V gene: TRBV7-9
CDR3 protein: CASSPPGLAEASTQYF
CDR3 DNA: TGTGCCAGCAGCCCACCGGGACTAGCGGAGGCGAGTACGCAGTATTTT

J gene: TRBJ2-4
clone size: .
D gene: TRBD1
V gene: TRBV2
CDR3 protein: CASSERQGQNIQYF
CDR3 DNA: TGTGCCAGCAGTGAAAGACAGGGACAAAACATTCAGTACTTC

J gene: TRBJ2-7
clone size: few
D gene: TRBD1
V gene: TRBV7-8
CDR3 protein: CASSFRDSYYEQYF
CDR3 DNA: TGTGCCAGCAGCTTCCGGGACAGCTACTACGAGCAGTACTTC